The 27 T cell receptor beta chains presented below share a single source sample, sequenced in a study of CD8+ T cells in alopecia areata. Separation of pooled cutaneous lymph node cells was by sorting with CD4, CD8alpha, NKG2D, NKG2ACE and other markers. The sequencing template was cDNA reverse transcribed from extracted RNA. The data were produced by immunoSEQ multiplex PCR, yet TCRdb's version contains in-frame clones alone and is incomplete. The sample yields more than 250,000 clones, without any singletons. The sequenced sample was CD4+ T cells sorted from a lymph node. Source of these receptors: a C3H/HeJ mouse with alopecia areata. This strain's MHC haplotype is H2-k.

This clone was seen a few times. The gene symbols are mouse symbols. The DNA ends 4 residues before the CDR3 does, and the rest of the CDR3 is filled in from the germline J gene. This chain joins TRBV13-3 and TRBJ2-4; TRBD1 might be the D (7 bases). This CDR3 comprises 16 residues. Trimming pared 2 bases from V and 1 base from J, leaving 14 bases between. Germline V gene sequence: CDR1 NNHDY, CDR2 SYVADS. Partial CDR3 DNA: TGTGCCAGCAGTGAAGGGGGCGCCGCTGGTCAAAAC. As protein: CASSEGGAAGQN. In full, the CDR3 reads CASSEGGAAGQNTLYF.

Points on this clone: The genes and germline here are from mouse. The CDR3 extends 4 residues past the end of the read, so its final part is completed from the germline J gene. The J gene is TRBJ2-4, the V gene TRBV13-1, with D possibly being TRBD1 (5 bases). CDR1 is NSHNY and CDR2 is SYGAGN in the germline V gene. The CDR3 spans 16 residues. V dropped 0 bases and J dropped 0 bases, with 11 bases sitting between them. Incomplete CDR3 DNA: TGTGCCAGCAGTGATGCCCTGACAGAGAGTCAAAAC. This translates into CASSDALTESQN. The whole CDR3 is CASSDALTESQNTLYF.

This clone turned up a few times. Gene and germline names: mouse. The CDR3 goes on 4 residues after the read ends, and that part is filled in from the germline J gene. The same CDR3 is also encoded by other DNA sequences in this sample. The V gene is TRBV1, the J gene TRBJ2-5; 8 bases are shared with TRBD2. Germline V gives CDR1 NSQYPW, CDR2 LRSPGD (reference sequence). The length of the CDR3 is 14 residues. V dropped 3 bases and J dropped 3; count of bases not matched to a gene: 2. This CDR3 reads CTCSAPGGQDTQYF. Partial CDR3 DNA: TGCACCTGCAGTGCTCCTGGGGGGCAAGAC.

This clone was detected a few times. Genes here carry mouse names. The sequenced part of the CDR3 DNA is TGTGCCAGCAGCCAAGAAGGAGACTGGGGGTCTAGTCAAAAC. Its protein is CASSQEGDWGSSQN. The entire CDR3 reads CASSQEGDWGSSQNTLYF. The chain combines TRBV5 with TRBJ2-4; 9 nucleotides line up with TRBD2. Read data end 4 residues before the CDR3 end; the end is taken from the germline J gene. Germline V gives CDR1 LGHNA, CDR2 YNLKQL (reference sequence). The CDR3 runs 18 residues. The J segment lost 0 bases and the V segment lost 0 bases, leaving 7 bases of the junction unmatched.

As to this clone: Genes here carry mouse names. The DNA ends 4 residues before the CDR3 does, and the rest of the CDR3 is filled in from the germline J gene. This chain joins TRBV13-1 and TRBJ2-3; possible D gene TRBD2, 6 bases. The CDR3 has 15 amino acids. Between the trimmed V and J ends, which lost 3 bases and 0 bases, there was a span of 11 bases. The germline V gene has CDR1 NSHNY and CDR2 SYGAGN. The CDR3 bases that were read are TGTGCCAGCAGTGGGACTGTTCCTAGTGCAGAA. Protein sequence: CASSGTVPSAE. The CDR3 in full is CASSGTVPSAETLYF.

Notes on this clone: Germline and genes: mouse. Sequencing ends 4 residues short of the CDR3 end; the germline J gene provides the rest. The sample contains more than one DNA sequence encoding this CDR3. V gene TRBV31 combines with J gene TRBJ1-2; D possibly corresponds to TRBD1 (5 bases). CDR1 is GKSSPN and CDR2 is SITVG in the germline V gene. The V end was cut by 1 base, the J end by 0 bases, with 9 bases between. The CDR3 covers 14 residues. Incomplete CDR3 DNA: TGTGCCTGGAGTCCCGGGACTGCAAACTCC. Protein: CAWSPGTANS. The complete CDR3 protein is CAWSPGTANSDYTF.

This clone was detected a few times. Mouse gene names and germline throughout. The observed sequence ends 4 residues before the CDR3 terminus, with the missing tail filled in from the germline J gene. The chain uses TRBV19 and TRBJ2-3; 7 positions match TRBD1. The germline V gene has CDR1 FNHDT and CDR2 SITEND (reference sequence). After removal of 5 bases from V and 0 bases from J, the junction contained 6 bases not matched to a gene. This CDR3 region has 15 residues. The CDR3 loop is CASSDPGGSAETLYF. The covered CDR3 bases are TGTGCCAGCAGCGATCCAGGGGGTAGTGCAGAA.

This clone was seen a handful of times. Any gene name here is a mouse gene name. The CDR3 end lies 4 residues beyond the end of the read and is filled in from the germline J gene. The same CDR3 also results from other DNA sequences found in this sample. The rearrangement joins TRBV19 to TRBJ2-7; 11 bases line up with TRBD1. Germline V gives CDR1 FNHDT, CDR2 SITEND (reference sequence). The CDR3 contains 15 residues. With V trimmed by 5 bases and J by 2 bases, 6 bases remained unmatched. The covered CDR3 bases are TGTGCCAGCAGCCCTCCGGGACAGGGGGCCTAT. This codes for CASSPPGQGAY. The entire CDR3 reads CASSPPGQGAYEQYF.

This clone showed up just a few times. Genes and germline come from the mouse. From the germline J gene comes the end of the CDR3, since the read stops 4 residues before it. V and J are TRBV19 and TRBJ1-1, with TRBD1 identical over 7 bases. Trimming cost V 2 bases and J 1 base; bases outside gene matches: 5. The CDR3 contains 15 residues. Germline lookup yields CDR1 FNHDT and CDR2 SITEND (reference sequence). The CDR3: CASSIPGDRNTEVFF. The CDR3 bases that were read are TGTGCCAGCAGTATTCCCGGGGACAGAAACACA. The whole variable domain, remainder taken from reference TRBV19 and TRBJ1-1, is GGIITQTPKFLIGQEGQKLTLKCQQNFNHDTMYWYRQDSGKGLRLIYYSITENDLQKGDLSEGYDASREKKSSFSLTVTSAQKNEMAVFLCASSIPGDRNTEVFFGKGTRLTVV.

This clone was recorded a few times. The genes are named according to mouse. The CDR3 goes on 4 residues after the read ends, and that part is filled in from the germline J gene. This chain joins TRBV1 and TRBJ2-4, with 10 bases identical to TRBD1. J lost 0 bases, V lost 6 bases, and 6 bases had no gene match. CDR1 and CDR2 (germline): NSQYPW, LRSPGD (reference sequence). The CDR3 contains 16 residues. CDR3 DNA, as far as it was read: TGCACCTGCAGGGGAGGGACAGGGGCTAGTCAAAAC. Amino acid sequence: CTCRGGTGASQN. The CDR3, in full, reads CTCRGGTGASQNTLYF.

Worth noting for this clone: Gene and germline names: mouse. The CDR3 end falls 4 residues outside the read, so it is completed with the germline J gene. The rearrangement uses TRBV13-3 and TRBJ2-3, with TRBD1 matching 8 bases. V shed 4 bases and J 3 bases; nucleotides not matched to a gene: 7. Germline CDR1 and CDR2: NNHDY and SYVADS. The CDR3 spans 15 residues. The CDR3 DNA, read in part, is TGTGCCAGCAGTCATGACAGGGGAGGAGCAGAA. It yields the protein CASSHDRGGAE. The full CDR3 protein reads CASSHDRGGAETLYF.

This clone appeared a few times. Each gene name is a mouse one. Read sequence stops 4 residues before the CDR3 end, and the germline J gene provides the missing end. Other DNA sequences in the sample encode the same CDR3. The rearrangement links TRBV19 to TRBJ2-7; 7 nucleotides line up with TRBD1. Germline CDR1 and CDR2: FNHDT and SITEND (reference sequence). The CDR3 length is 13 residues. CDR3 sequence: CASSITGDYEQYF. The CDR3 DNA, read in part, is TGTGCCAGCAGTATCACAGGGGATTAT. Combining the CDR3 with reference TRBV19 and TRBJ2-7 gives the whole variable domain GGIITQTPKFLIGQEGQKLTLKCQQNFNHDTMYWYRQDSGKGLRLIYYSITENDLQKGDLSEGYDASREKKSSFSLTVTSAQKNEMAVFLCASSITGDYEQYFGPGTRLTVL.

Worth noting for this clone: The gene symbols are mouse symbols. CDR3 DNA (partial): TGTGCCAGCAGAGGGGCTGGGACTAGTGCAGAA. Residues: CASRGAGTSAE. The complete CDR3 protein is CASRGAGTSAETLYF. The V gene is TRBV13-3, the J gene TRBJ2-3, with D possibly matching TRBD2 (6 bases). The sequence runs out 4 residues before the end of the CDR3; the remainder is reconstructed from the germline J gene. Trimming shortened V by 5 bases and J by 0 bases, and 13 bases separated the two germline ends. The CDR3 consists of 15 residues. CDR1 and CDR2 (germline): NNHDY, SYVADS.

This clone was counted between two and nine times. Gene names refer to mouse genes. Coverage ceases 4 residues before the CDR3 finishes, and the germline J gene fills in the end. The genes are TRBV19 and TRBJ1-1; TRBD1 is a possible D gene (6 bases). Per germline, CDR1 FNHDT and CDR2 SITEND (reference sequence). There are 13 residues in the CDR3. CDR3 DNA, as far as it was read: TGTGCCAGCAGTATCTGGGGGGCGCAA. It yields the protein CASSIWGAQ. The CDR3 in its entirety is CASSIWGAQEVFF.

Regarding this clone: Gene and germline names: mouse. Coverage ceases 4 residues before the CDR3 finishes, and the germline J gene fills in the end. J is TRBJ2-1 and V is TRBV13-1; 9 bases align to TRBD2. The CDR3 covers 15 residues. Germline V lookup: CDR1 NSHNY, CDR2 SYGAGN. J was trimmed by 3 bases and V by 2 bases; bases with no gene match: 3. The sequenced CDR3 bases are TGTGCCAGCAGTGAGATGGGGGGGCTCTATGCT. Translated: CASSEMGGLYA. The CDR3 in its entirety is CASSEMGGLYAEQFF.

In its sample, this clone was seen a few times. The genes and germline here are from mouse. The observed sequence ends 4 residues before the CDR3 terminus, with the missing tail filled in from the germline J gene. The V gene is TRBV31, the J gene TRBJ2-5; possibly TRBD1 for D (5 bases). Germline CDR1 is GKSSPN and CDR2 is SITVG. The CDR3 is 14 amino acids. V lost 0 bases and J 2 bases, leaving 9 bases between the germline ends. The CDR3 region is CAWSLRGFQDTQYF. The CDR3 bases that were read are TGTGCCTGGAGTCTAAGGGGATTCCAAGAC.

This clone was picked up a small number of times. These gene names are mouse names. The missing CDR3 end, 4 residues past where the read stops, is filled in from the germline J gene. Other DNA sequences within the sample encode an identical CDR3. The chain recombines TRBV13-1 with TRBJ2-4; possible D gene TRBD2, 6 bases. Germline CDR1 reads NSHNY; CDR2 reads SYGAGN. The length of the CDR3 is 13 residues. The CDR3 DNA, read in part, is TGTGCCAGCAGTGATTTTGGGGGAAAC. Amino acid sequence: CASSDFGGN. The CDR3 reads in full as CASSDFGGNTLYF.

Comments on this clone: Gene names refer to mouse genes. The read halts 4 residues ahead of the CDR3 end, with the missing end drawn from the germline J gene. This rearrangement joins TRBV13-3 to TRBJ2-5; 9 bases line up with TRBD2. Germline-derived CDR1 and CDR2 are NNHDY and SYVADS. The V segment lost 3 bases and the J segment 0 bases; nucleotides outside the gene matches: 5. The CDR3 runs to 16 residues. The chain's CDR3 is CASSGLGAYNQDTQYF. Incomplete CDR3 DNA: TGTGCCAGCAGTGGACTGGGGGCCTATAACCAAGAC.

In regard to this clone: Gene names are mouse gene names. The read ends 4 residues early relative to the CDR3; the germline J gene fills the gap. V usage is TRBV5 and J usage is TRBJ1-1; TRBD1 agrees at 9 bases. Germline assignment: CDR1 LGHNA and CDR2 YNLKQL (reference sequence). The CDR3 covers 14 residues. The CDR3 region is CASSQGTGDGEVFF. CDR3 DNA, as far as it was read: TGTGCCAGCAGCCAAGGGACAGGGGATGGA.

Concerning this clone itself: Gene names and germline match the mouse. The DNA ends 4 residues before the CDR3 does, and the rest of the CDR3 is filled in from the germline J gene. Other DNA sequences in this sample translate to the same CDR3. The chain carries TRBV13-1 and TRBJ2-1; D not certain. The V and J ends lost 2 bases and 4 bases respectively, with 7 bases between them. This CDR3 spans 13 amino acids. In germline, CDR1 is NSHNY, CDR2 SYGAGN. The CDR3 sequence is CASSEDNYAEQFF. The CDR3 bases that were read are TGTGCCAGCAGTGAAGACAATTATGCT.

This clone was seen a few times. Genes and germline are mouse. The read finishes 4 residues shy of the CDR3 end, and the germline J gene is used to complete it. The V gene is TRBV19, the J gene TRBJ2-2, with 10 bases lining up with TRBD1. The CDR3 is 16 amino acids. V dropped 3 bases and J dropped 4; count of bases not matched to a gene: 6. Germline V gene lookup returns CDR1 FNHDT and CDR2 SITEND (reference sequence). The CDR3 region is CASSTSGTGVTGQLYF. Incomplete CDR3 DNA: TGTGCCAGCAGTACCTCCGGGACAGGGGTCACCGGG.

This clone has just a few counts. Germline and genes here are mouse. The read terminates 3 residues before the CDR3 end, so the remaining end is supplied by the germline J gene. This sequence joins TRBV1 and TRBJ1-6; D ambiguous. TRBJ1-6 is filed as an ORF, its function uncertain. Germline values: CDR1 NSQYPW, CDR2 LRSPGD (reference sequence). The CDR3 runs to 14 residues. V was cut by 4 bases and J by 3 bases, with 7 bases left in between. The chain's CDR3 is CTCSGGYYNSPLYF. The CDR3 DNA, read in part, is TGCACCTGCAGTGGAGGGTACTATAATTCGCCC.

A few counts support this clone. Any gene name here is a mouse gene name. The read stops 4 residues short of the end of the CDR3; the missing end is completed from the germline J gene. The same CDR3 also results from other DNA sequences found in this sample. The rearrangement uses TRBV13-2 and TRBJ2-7; TRBD2 might be the D (5 bases). Trimming shortened V by 0 bases and J by 0 bases, and 7 bases separated the two germline ends. The CDR3 has 14 residues. In germline, CDR1 is NNHNN, CDR2 SYGAGS (reference sequence). The CDR3 sequence is CASGDAGNSYEQYF. The covered CDR3 bases are TGTGCCAGCGGTGATGCTGGGAACTCCTAT.

Worth noting for this clone: All gene names here are mouse names. The read halts 3 residues ahead of the CDR3 end, with the missing end drawn from the germline J gene. The V gene is TRBV14, the J gene TRBJ1-6, with 7 bases identical to TRBD1. TRBJ1-6 has ORF status, its function being uncertain. Germline CDR1 SGHDT, CDR2 FRDEAV. CDR3 length: 14 amino acids. The J segment lost 7 bases and the V segment lost 2 bases, leaving 3 bases of the junction unmatched. The sequenced CDR3 bases are TGTGCCAGCAGTTTTGCAGGGGGGAATTCGCCC. Protein: CASSFAGGNSP. The whole CDR3 reads CASSFAGGNSPLYF.

Only a few counts were recorded for this clone. Each gene name is a mouse one. The CDR3 is cut off 4 residues early in the read; its end comes from the germline J gene. V is TRBV19 and J is TRBJ2-2; 7 bases map to TRBD2. Per germline, CDR1 FNHDT and CDR2 SITEND (reference sequence). The CDR3 consists of 14 residues. Losses at the gene ends were 7 bases for V and 0 bases for J; bases not matched to a gene: 3. This CDR3 is CASSDWSNTGQLYF. The CDR3 bases that were read are TGTGCCAGCTCGGACTGGTCAAACACCGGG.

This clone was picked up a small number of times. Germline and genes here are mouse. Read data end 4 residues before the CDR3 end; the end is taken from the germline J gene. The chain carries TRBV19 and TRBJ2-7; TRBD2 matches at 8 bases. The CDR3 totals 14 residues. J gave up 3 bases and V 1 base, and 3 bases lay outside the gene matches. Germline CDR1 reads FNHDT; CDR2 reads SITEND (reference sequence). The CDR3 bases that were read are TGTGCCAGCAGTATAACTGGGGGAAACTAT. Translation gives CASSITGGNY. The complete CDR3 reads CASSITGGNYEQYF.

This clone was seen more than once but under ten times. Mouse gene names apply. The read ends 4 residues before the CDR3 terminus; that terminus is restored from the germline J gene. This sequence joins TRBV5 and TRBJ1-2; D might be TRBD1 (6 bases). Between the trimmed V and J ends, which lost 0 bases and 4 bases, there was a span of 9 bases. The CDR3 loop spans 14 amino acids. Germline assignment: CDR1 LGHNA and CDR2 YNLKQL (reference sequence). The sequenced CDR3 bases are TGTGCCAGCAGCCAAGACCAGGGGACCTCC. Protein product: CASSQDQGTS. In full, the CDR3 reads CASSQDQGTSDYTF.